The 25 T cell receptor beta chains below all came from one sample that was sequenced in a study of blood T cell repertoires in COVID-19. Only in-frame clones appear in the TCRdb table, and some are missing; sequencing was by immunoSEQ multiplex PCR. This sample yields roughly 330,000 clones, of which around 87% are seen a single time; over 4% belongs to the top ten. The sequencing sample was made of PBMCs or T cells enriched from blood (not recorded which). The source of these receptors is a woman aged 25-40 years who had recovered from COVID-19.

This chain connects TRBV4-3 to TRBJ1-2, with D possibly being TRBD1 (5 bases). Trimming shortened V by 0 bases and J by 4 bases, and 15 bases separated the two germline ends. Germline V gives CDR1 LGHNA, CDR2 YSLEER. CDR3 length: 16 residues. The CDR3 is CASSQDWEGLGYGYTF. CDR3 coding DNA: TGCGCCAGCAGCCAAGATTGGGAGGGGTTGGGCTATGGCTACACCTTC.

This chain uses TRBV10-3 with TRBJ1-2; 9 bases fit TRBD1. Germline CDR1 ENHRY, CDR2 SYGVKD. The CDR3 totals 15 residues. Trimming cost V 1 base and J 7 bases; bases outside gene matches: 7. The CDR3 is CAISELGDRAAGYTF. In DNA form, the CDR3 reads TGTGCCATCAGTGAGTTAGGGGACAGGGCCGCTGGCTACACCTTC.

The chain links TRBV7-9 to TRBJ1-1; D gene uncertain. The germline gives CDR1 SEHNR, CDR2 FQNEAQ (reference sequence). The CDR3 spans 13 residues. The V end was cut by 1 base, the J end by 2 bases, with 5 bases between. The CDR3 loop reads CASSLDPNTEAFF. The CDR3 DNA is TGTGCCAGCAGCTTAGATCCTAACACTGAAGCTTTCTTT.

This chain links TRBV15 with TRBJ1-1, with 8 bases lining up with TRBD1. Germline V gives CDR1 LNHNV, CDR2 YYDKDF (reference sequence). CDR3 size: 14 residues. The junction had 4 bases not matched to a gene; V was cut back by 0 bases and J by 7 bases. The CDR3 DNA sequence: TGTGCCACCAGCAGAGATTCGGGGACAGGTGAAGCTTTCTTT. Translated, it gives CATSRDSGTGEAFF.

The chain carries TRBV5-1 and TRBJ1-2; D possibly corresponds to TRBD1 (6 bases). Germline V gene lookup returns CDR1 SGHRS and CDR2 YFSETQ. Between the trimmed V and J ends, which lost 4 bases and 7 bases, there was a span of 26 bases. There are 17 residues in the CDR3. CDR3 in amino acids: CASSPGNSGGLSAGYTF. The DNA for the CDR3 is TGCGCCAGCAGCCCGGGGAACAGTGGGGGCCTGTCTGCTGGCTACACCTTC.

The chain recombines TRBV5-1 with TRBJ2-1; maybe TRBD1 (5 bases). Germline V CDR1 and CDR2: SGHRS, YFSETQ. Trimming pared 4 bases from V and 4 bases from J, leaving 9 bases between. This CDR3 contains 13 residues. The CDR3 coding sequence is TGCGCCAGCAGCACCGACAGATACAATGAGCAGTTCTTC. Protein sequence: CASSTDRYNEQFF.

The chain recombines TRBV5-5 with TRBJ2-5; TRBD2 is a possible D gene (5 bases). Trimming removed 0 bases from V and 5 bases from J, with 14 bases in between. CDR1 is SGHKS, CDR2 YYEKEE, per germline (reference sequence). This CDR3 comprises 15 residues. The chain's CDR3 is CASSLGLRGTETQYF. The CDR3 DNA is TGTGCCAGCAGCTTGGGCTTACGGGGAACGGAGACCCAGTACTTC. Variable domain in full (rest from reference TRBV5-5 and TRBJ2-5): DAGVTQSPTHLIKTRGQQVTLRCSPISGHKSVSWYQQVLGQGPQFIFQYYEKEERGRGNFPDRFSARQFPNYSSELNVNALLLGDSALYLCASSLGLRGTETQYFGPGTRLLVL.

V is TRBV10-3 and J is TRBJ1-6; D unresolved. Trimming pared 6 bases from V and 14 bases from J, leaving 20 bases between. The CDR3 consists of 14 residues. Germline loops: CDR1 ENHRY, CDR2 SYGVKD. CDR3 region: CAISRERESSALHF. The DNA of the CDR3 is TGTGCCATCAGCCGTGAGAGGGAGTCGTCGGCCCTCCACTTT.

The gene calls are TRBV5-1 and TRBJ1-2, with a possible D match to TRBD1 (6 bases). V was shortened by 0 bases and J by 3 bases, with 12 bases between the two germline ends. Germline V CDR1 and CDR2: SGHRS, YFSETQ. The CDR3 runs 15 residues. Written as DNA, the CDR3 is TGCGCCAGCAGCTTGGCCCCAGGGGTGGACTATGGCTACACCTTC. Protein sequence: CASSLAPGVDYGYTF.

The chain is built from TRBV4-3 and TRBJ2-7; maybe TRBD2 (5 bases). Germline CDR1 is LGHNA and CDR2 is YSLEER. This CDR3 spans 14 amino acids. The germline V and J ends were trimmed by 4 bases and 5 bases, with 15 bases remaining between them. The CDR3 DNA follows: TGCGCCAGCAGCCTATATCCCGGGCGGGACGAGCAGTACTTC. It yields the protein CASSLYPGRDEQYF.

V usage is TRBV4-1 and J usage is TRBJ2-2; 10 nucleotides align to TRBD1. From germline, CDR1 is MGHRA and CDR2 YSYEKL. The junction had 5 bases not matched to a gene; V was cut back by 3 bases and J by 4 bases. There are 16 residues in the CDR3. The DNA of the CDR3 is TGCGCCAGCAGCCACGGACAGGGGGTCGGCACCGGGGAGCTGTTTTTT. This sequence encodes CASSHGQGVGTGELFF.

This clone was seen a handful of times. The chain joins TRBV4-3 to TRBJ2-2; the D gene is possibly TRBD2 (6 bases). V lost 2 bases and J lost 7, with 14 bases in between. The CDR3 has 15 amino acids. The germline V gene encodes CDR1 LGHNA and CDR2 YSLEER. This chain's CDR3 is CASSQNGGVGGELFF. The CDR3 DNA sequence: TGCGCCAGCAGCCAAAATGGCGGGGTTGGCGGGGAGCTGTTTTTT.

The rearrangement joins TRBV18 to TRBJ2-1, with a weak D call TRBD2 (6 bases). The CDR3 length is 16 residues. Trimming shortened V by 4 bases and J by 0 bases, and 13 bases separated the two germline ends. Germline V gene lookup returns CDR1 KGHSH and CDR2 LQKENI. CDR3 residues: CASSRRDSSSYNEQFF. Here the CDR3 DNA reads TGTGCCAGCTCACGACGGGACTCGAGCTCCTACAATGAGCAGTTCTTC.

The rearrangement uses TRBV7-8 and TRBJ2-3; the D is unclear. There are 13 residues in the CDR3. CDR1 is SGHVS and CDR2 is FQNEAQ in the germline V gene. Trimming took 2 bases from V and 4 from J, leaving 7 bases between them. As DNA, the CDR3 is TGTGCCAGCAGCTTAATCGGAGCAGATACGCAGTATTTT. This gives the protein CASSLIGADTQYF. The entire variable domain, with the rest obtained from reference TRBV7-8 and TRBJ2-3, is as follows: GAGVSQSPRYKVAKRGQDVALRCDPISGHVSLFWYQQALGQGPEFLTYFQNEAQLDKSGLPSDRFFAERPEGSVSTLKIQRTQQEDSAVYLCASSLIGADTQYFGPGTRLTVL.

The chain uses TRBV6-1 and TRBJ2-6; no firm D call. Trimming stripped 2 bases from V and 0 bases from J, with 8 bases between. There are 16 residues in the CDR3. Germline CDR1 and CDR2: MNHNS and SASEGT. CDR3 sequence reads: CASSETTASGANVLTF. The CDR3 DNA reads as TGTGCCAGCAGTGAAACGACTGCCTCTGGGGCCAACGTCCTGACTTTC.

V gene TRBV2 combines with J gene TRBJ1-6; D is unresolved. The CDR3 is 12 residues long. Germline assignment: CDR1 SNHLY and CDR2 FYNNEI. V lost 6 bases and J lost 14, with 14 bases in between. The CDR3, as DNA: TGTGCCAGCAGACAGCAGAGTTTCGCCCTCCACTTT. It translates to CASRQQSFALHF.

V is TRBV10-3 and J is TRBJ2-1, with 7 bases fitting TRBD2. The J segment lost 3 bases and the V segment lost 0 bases, leaving 5 bases of the junction unmatched. CDR3 length: 16 residues. CDR1 and CDR2 (germline): ENHRY, SYGVKD. In nucleotides, the CDR3 is TGTGCCATCAGTGAGTCGAGCGGGGTGAACTACAATGAGCAGTTCTTC. Translated, it gives CAISESSGVNYNEQFF.

The chain's CDR3 is CASSVLLANYNEQFF. The CDR3 DNA is TGTGCCAGCAGCGTACTTCTAGCGAACTACAATGAGCAGTTCTTC. The V call is TRBV9, the J call TRBJ2-1, with D possibly TRBD2 on 6 matching bases. The germline V and J ends were trimmed by 1 base and 3 bases, with 11 bases remaining between them. The CDR3 has 15 amino acids. Per germline, CDR1 SGDLS and CDR2 YYNGEE.

The chain has TRBV5-4 and TRBJ2-1, with 8 bases that match TRBD2. The CDR3 covers 16 residues. Germline V gene lookup returns CDR1 SGHNT and CDR2 YYREEE (reference sequence). After removal of 4 bases from V and 1 base from J, the junction contained 7 bases not matched to a gene. The CDR3 sequence: CASSIPTSGSYNEQFF. In nucleotides, the CDR3 is TGTGCCAGCAGCATCCCCACTAGCGGTTCCTACAATGAGCAGTTCTTC.

V usage is TRBV13 and J usage is TRBJ2-7; 8 nucleotides line up with TRBD1. V was pared by 5 bases and J by 4 bases, with 7 bases of the junction left unmatched. The CDR3 is 14 amino acids. Per germline, CDR1 PRHDT and CDR2 FYEKMQ (reference sequence). Here the CDR3 reads CASSHPGQVYEQYF. The DNA of the CDR3 is TGTGCCAGCAGCCACCCGGGACAGGTTTACGAGCAGTACTTC. The variable domain in full, completed from reference TRBV13 and TRBJ2-7, reads AAGVIQSPRHLIKEKRETATLKCYPIPRHDTVYWYQQGPGQDPQFLISFYEKMQSDKGSIPDRFSAQQFSDYHSELNMSSLELGDSALYFCASSHPGQVYEQYFGPGTRLTVT.

The chain combines TRBV7-6 with TRBJ1-1; D unclear. Germline V lookup: CDR1 SGHVS, CDR2 FNYEAQ. The CDR3 has 15 amino acids. The V gene lost 5 bases and the J gene lost 3 bases, with 16 bases spanning the gap. For the CDR3, the DNA is TGTGCCAGCAGCGAACAACGCGCGGTGGACACTGAAGCTTTCTTT. Its protein product is CASSEQRAVDTEAFF.

The chain combines TRBV11-2 with TRBJ1-1, with D perhaps TRBD1 (6 bases). The CDR3 covers 14 residues. V lost 5 bases and J 0 bases, leaving 10 bases between the germline ends. The germline V gene has CDR1 SGHAT and CDR2 FQNNGV. The CDR3 spells CASSLTGMNTEAFF. CDR3 sequence (DNA): TGTGCCAGCAGCCTTACAGGGATGAACACTGAAGCTTTCTTT.

The chain employs TRBV30 and TRBJ1-1; no definite D call. Germline V gene data show CDR1 as GTSNPN and CDR2 as SVGIG (reference sequence). This CDR3 contains 11 residues. V lost 0 bases to trimming and J lost 9 bases, with 8 bases between them. CDR3 sequence reads: CAWSVTVKAFF. The DNA of the CDR3 is TGTGCCTGGAGTGTAACGGTCAAAGCTTTCTTT.

The V and J genes are TRBV5-6 and TRBJ1-2; 7 bases align to TRBD1. This CDR3 is built from 15 residues. Germline V gives CDR1 SGHDT, CDR2 YYEEEE. J was trimmed by 1 base and V by 0 bases; bases with no gene match: 3. CDR3 nucleotide sequence: TGTGCCAGCAGCTTGGGGGCAGGGGGTAACTATGGCTACACCTTC. Translated, it gives CASSLGAGGNYGYTF.

This clone has only one observation. V and J are TRBV7-2 and TRBJ1-2; TRBD1 might be the D (5 bases). CDR1 and CDR2 (germline): SGHTA, FQGNSA. Trimming stripped 5 bases from V and 4 bases from J, with 14 bases between. This CDR3 is 14 amino acids long. The CDR3 coding sequence is TGTGCCAGCAGCCTCTCGACAGTTCTCTATGGCTACACCTTC. Translated, it gives CASSLSTVLYGYTF.